The rows below give T cell receptor beta chains drawn from one sample of a study of PD-1 blockade in mismatch repair-deficient tumors. The repertoire was sequenced with immunoSEQ multiplex PCR; TCRdb's copy has only in-frame clones and lacks some. The sample yields 100,000 to 150,000 clones, around 87% seen once. This specimen consisted of peripheral blood, obtained 44 weeks after starting pembrolizumab. The receptors here all came from an adult with mismatch repair-deficient cancer. The CDR3 runs from the conserved cysteine through the conserved F or W. A D gene is named only where the DNA matches it firmly. Size is stated for part of the rows, as once, few or many counts, or as a class when the clone is expanded.

d_call	v_call	clone_size	j_call	cdr3_nt	cdr3_aa
NA	TRBV29-1	NA	TRBJ2-3	TGCAGCGTTGTAAAACTAGACTTTAGCACAGATACGCAGTATTTT	CSVVKLDFSTDTQYF
NA	TRBV11-1	NA	TRBJ2-1	TGTGCCAGCAGCTTAGTCGGGCCCTCCTACAATGAGCAGTTCTTC	CASSLVGPSYNEQFF
TRBD2	TRBV29-1	NA	TRBJ2-3	TGCAGCGGTGAAAGGCGGCGGACTAGCGGCCGCACAGATACGCAGTATTTT	CSGERRRTSGRTDTQYF
TRBD1	TRBV14	NA	TRBJ2-6	TGTGCCAGCAGCCCCCTACCGGGACAGGAGTACTCTGGGGCCAACGTCCTGACTTTC	CASSPLPGQEYSGANVLTF
NA	TRBV11-2	NA	TRBJ2-3	TGTGCCAGCAGCTTAGGACTAGTCTTCCGCACAGATACGCAGTATTTT	CASSLGLVFRTDTQYF
NA	TRBV7-6	NA	TRBJ2-7	TGTGCCAGCAGCTCCACCGACAGGTCTACCTACGAGCAGTACTTC	CASSSTDRSTYEQYF
TRBD2	TRBV2	NA	TRBJ2-1	TGTGCCAGCATGCGGGAGTGGGCCAACAATGAGCAGTTCTTC	CASMREWANNEQFF
NA	TRBV7-9	few	TRBJ2-7	TGTGCCAGCAGCTTAGATCCCCTAACCTACGAGCAGTACTTC	CASSLDPLTYEQYF
TRBD2	TRBV5-5	NA	TRBJ2-3	TGTGCCAGCAGCTTTATCGGGGGGGGCACAGATACGCAGTATTTT	CASSFIGGGTDTQYF
TRBD2	TRBV10-3	NA	TRBJ2-3	TGTGCCATCAGTCCTAGCGGGAGCACAGATACGCAGTATTTT	CAISPSGSTDTQYF
TRBD1	TRBV10-3	NA	TRBJ2-5	TGTGCCATCAGCTCCGGGCGGACAGGGGGGAAAGAGACCCAGTACTTC	CAISSGRTGGKETQYF
NA	TRBV18	NA	TRBJ2-4	TGTGCCAGCTCACCACGCGGGGGCTCCAAAAACATTCAGTACTTC	CASSPRGGSKNIQYF
NA	TRBV18	NA	TRBJ1-5	TGTGCCAGCTCACCAGCGGGGGGCTACCGCAATCAGCCCCAGCATTTT	CASSPAGGYRNQPQHF
TRBD1	TRBV7-9	NA	TRBJ1-5	TGTGCCAGCAGCTTAGAGGGGGACAGAAATCAGCCCCAGCATTTT	CASSLEGDRNQPQHF